This T cell receptor beta chain was found in a study of CD4 T cells in relation to SARS-CoV-2 and coronaviruses. About the research overall: The restricting HLA molecule for shared crossreactive spike epitopes was mapped.

Produced via immunoSEQ multiplex PCR; TCRdb's table is partial and in-frame only. The sample includes about 70,000 clones, about 89% of them seen just once. CD4+ T cells from unexposed donors were obtained before the COVID-19 pandemic (2011-2018). This clone has just one count. Its specificity is not known. Study-wide results and caveats: Monoreactive clones expanded significantly more to SARS-CoV-2 than crossreactive clones did.

With 6 bases removed from V and 2 bases from J, the gap between germline ends came to 11 bases. The CDR3 length is 14 residues. Germline CDR1 is SNHLY and CDR2 is FYNNEI. The origin of this receptor is a human donor in good health. Material for sequencing was memory CD4+ T cells from PBMCs. This chain uses TRBV2 with TRBJ1-5; maybe TRBD1 (6 bases). The CDR3 loop is CASSPEGGNQPQHF. CDR3 DNA sequence: TGTGCCAGCAGCCCGGAGGGGGGCAATCAGCCCCAGCATTTT.